The source of this TCR beta chain is a study of identical twins. TCRdb re-analysed the 5' RACE reads in MiXCR, keeping a single row per CDR3 protein. Of roughly 690,000 distinct CDR3 sequences listed, around 20% were seen once; the top ten hold roughly 4%. With regard to this clonotype: Its target is unknown.

Whole-study findings and limits: Abundant beta clonotypes from cord blood had fewer insertions, unlike memory repertoires, which showed none.

Germline CDR1 is SQVTM and CDR2 is ANQGSEA. There are 14 residues in the CDR3. V dropped 7 bases and J dropped 2 bases, with 15 bases sitting between them. This sample was shared with a second study, whose subject was T cells expressing NK-cell markers. According to that study: Expanded NKG2C+ T cell clones were not confirmed as HCMV-specific.

This sequence originates from a woman between 18 and 29 years old in good health. The V and J genes are TRBV29-1 and TRBJ2-1; D is unresolved. The sequenced sample was PBMCs. The CDR3 is CSGGAGPTYNEQFF. CDR3 coding DNA: TGCAGCGGAGGAGCAGGCCCGACCTACAATGAGCAGTTCTTC.